This paragraph reports one T cell receptor (beta chain). Its antigen remains unidentified. V shed 7 bases, J shed 8 bases, and the junction held 14 bases outside the gene matches. Germline CDR1 and CDR2: MNHNY and SVGAGI (reference sequence). The CDR3 runs to 15 residues. The sample is drawn from a study of T cell responses to AZD1222 COVID-19 vaccine. The study's findings and limits: Mapped onto spike, vaccine-associated CD4 TCRs spanned it and were dominant at 160-218 and 743-854. The study found Spike-specific TCR breadth and depth rose after two AZD1222 doses.

The method was immunoSEQ multiplex PCR; TCRdb's version includes in-frame clones alone and lacks a portion of them. This table holds around 160,000 clones, 90% to 95% found once. The V call is TRBV6-6, the J call TRBJ1-2; 9 positions match TRBD1. The receptor comes from an adult in good health. The sample here was peripheral blood, taken on day 0 of AZD1222 vaccination. In DNA, the CDR3 is TGTGCCAGCATCGCTCTGACAGGGGGTGTTGTGGGCTACACCTTC. Encoded protein: CASIALTGGVVGYTF.